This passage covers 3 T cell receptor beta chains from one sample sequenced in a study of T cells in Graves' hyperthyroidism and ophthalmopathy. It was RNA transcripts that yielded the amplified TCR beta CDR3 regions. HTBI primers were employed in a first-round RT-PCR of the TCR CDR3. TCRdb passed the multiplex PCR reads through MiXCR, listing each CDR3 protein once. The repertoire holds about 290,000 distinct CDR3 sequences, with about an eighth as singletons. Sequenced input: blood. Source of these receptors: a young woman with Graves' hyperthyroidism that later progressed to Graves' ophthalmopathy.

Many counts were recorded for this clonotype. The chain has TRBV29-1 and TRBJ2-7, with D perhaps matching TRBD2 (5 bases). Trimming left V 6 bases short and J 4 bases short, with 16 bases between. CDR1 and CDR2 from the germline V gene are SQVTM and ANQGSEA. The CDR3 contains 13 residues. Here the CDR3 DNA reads TGCAGCGTACGAGGGCAGGTCTCTTACGAGCAGTACTTC. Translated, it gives CSVRGQVSYEQYF.

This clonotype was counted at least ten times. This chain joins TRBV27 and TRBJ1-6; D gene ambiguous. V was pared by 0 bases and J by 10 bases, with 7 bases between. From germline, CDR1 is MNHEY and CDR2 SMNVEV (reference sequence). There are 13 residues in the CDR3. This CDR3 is CASSLSGPSPLHF. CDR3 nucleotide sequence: TGTGCCAGCAGTTTATCGGGTCCATCACCCCTCCACTTT.

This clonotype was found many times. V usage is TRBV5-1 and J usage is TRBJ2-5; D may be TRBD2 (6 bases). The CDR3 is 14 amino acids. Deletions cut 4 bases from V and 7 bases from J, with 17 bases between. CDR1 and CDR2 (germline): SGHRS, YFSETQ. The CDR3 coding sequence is TGCGCCAGCAGCCCGGGACTGGTCATGGGGACCCAGTACTTC. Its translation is CASSPGLVMGTQYF.